This TCR beta chain was documented in a study of T cell clonotyping in hematopoietic cell transplantation. Turning to the study itself: Recipient samples before transplant were obtained post-cytoreduction.

Measured with immunoSEQ multiplex PCR; TCRdb has only the in-frame clones, and not every one. The sample lists roughly 45,000 clones, 65% to 90% occurring once. Documented time point: recipient sample about 28 days before transplant, after cytoreduction. Study results and limitations: Graft donor and pretransplant recipient Inverse Simpson Index values predicted broader posttransplant TCR diversity. Pathologically expanded recipient clonotypes increased progressively from day 30 to day 180 as diversity fell.

Turning to this clone: The antigen is not known.

This sequence was found in a man aged 55 to 69 with biphenotypic leukemia. Some clones in this sample may be carry-over from other donors' samples. Sequences were derived from peripheral blood mononuclear cells, sampled before stem cell transplant.

DNA of the CDR3: TGTGCTAGTGGCATGGGACAGGGAAGGTGGAATCAGCCCCAGCATTTT. As protein: CASGMGQGRWNQPQHF. The genes are TRBV12-5 and TRBJ1-5; 9 bases line up with TRBD1. Germline CDR1 is LGHNT and CDR2 is FRNRAP. Trimming at V came to 6 bases and at J to 4 bases, leaving 10 bases not matched to a gene. The CDR3 contains 16 residues.